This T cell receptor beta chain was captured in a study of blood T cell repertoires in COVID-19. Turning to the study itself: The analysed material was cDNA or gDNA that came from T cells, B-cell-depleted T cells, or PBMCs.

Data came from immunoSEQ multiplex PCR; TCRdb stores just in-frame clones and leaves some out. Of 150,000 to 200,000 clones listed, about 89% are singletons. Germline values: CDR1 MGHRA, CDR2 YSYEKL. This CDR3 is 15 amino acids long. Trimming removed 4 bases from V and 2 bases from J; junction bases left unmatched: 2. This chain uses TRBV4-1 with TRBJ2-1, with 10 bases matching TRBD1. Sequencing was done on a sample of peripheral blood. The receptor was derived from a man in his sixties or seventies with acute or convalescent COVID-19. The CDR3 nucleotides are TGCGCCAGCAGCCTAGGACAGGGGGCCTACAATGAGCAGTTCTTC. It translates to CASSLGQGAYNEQFF.